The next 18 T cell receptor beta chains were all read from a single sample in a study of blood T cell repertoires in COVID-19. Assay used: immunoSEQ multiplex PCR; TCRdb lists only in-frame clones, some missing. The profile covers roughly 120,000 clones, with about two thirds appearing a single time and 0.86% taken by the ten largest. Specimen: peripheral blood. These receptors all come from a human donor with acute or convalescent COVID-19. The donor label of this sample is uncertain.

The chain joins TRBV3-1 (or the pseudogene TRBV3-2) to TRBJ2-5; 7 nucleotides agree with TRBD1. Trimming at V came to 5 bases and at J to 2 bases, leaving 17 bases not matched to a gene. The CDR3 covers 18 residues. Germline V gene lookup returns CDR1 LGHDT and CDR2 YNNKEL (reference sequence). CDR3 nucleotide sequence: TGTGCCAGCAGCTCTCTCCTAATCCAGGACAGGAGACAAGAGACCCAGTACTTC. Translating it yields CASSSLLIQDRRQETQYF.

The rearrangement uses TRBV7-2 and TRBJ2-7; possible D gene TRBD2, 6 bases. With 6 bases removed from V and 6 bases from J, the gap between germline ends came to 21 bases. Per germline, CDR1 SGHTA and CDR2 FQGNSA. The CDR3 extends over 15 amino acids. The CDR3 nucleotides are TGTGCCAGCAGTCAAGGGGCGGGGACCCACTCCGAGCAGTACTTC. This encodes CASSQGAGTHSEQYF.

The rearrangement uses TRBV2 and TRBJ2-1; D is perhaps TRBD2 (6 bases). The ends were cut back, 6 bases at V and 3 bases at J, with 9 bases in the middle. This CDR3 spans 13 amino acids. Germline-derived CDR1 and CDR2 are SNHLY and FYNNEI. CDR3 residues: CASRRGNYNEQFF. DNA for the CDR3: TGTGCCAGCAGGCGGGGCAACTACAATGAGCAGTTCTTC.

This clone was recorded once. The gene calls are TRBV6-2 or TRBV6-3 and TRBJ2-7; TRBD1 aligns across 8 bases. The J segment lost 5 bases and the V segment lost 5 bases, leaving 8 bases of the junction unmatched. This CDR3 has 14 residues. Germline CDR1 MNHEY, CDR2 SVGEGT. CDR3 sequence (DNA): TGTGCCAGCAGTGGTAGGACAGGGAATCACGAGCAGTACTTC. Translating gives CASSGRTGNHEQYF.

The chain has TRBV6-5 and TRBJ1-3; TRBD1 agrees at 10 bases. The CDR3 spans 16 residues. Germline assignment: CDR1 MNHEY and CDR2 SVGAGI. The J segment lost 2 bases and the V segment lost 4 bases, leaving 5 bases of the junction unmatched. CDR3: CASSLRTGGAGNTIYF. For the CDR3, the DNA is TGTGCCAGCAGTTTGCGGACAGGGGGTGCTGGAAACACCATATATTTT.

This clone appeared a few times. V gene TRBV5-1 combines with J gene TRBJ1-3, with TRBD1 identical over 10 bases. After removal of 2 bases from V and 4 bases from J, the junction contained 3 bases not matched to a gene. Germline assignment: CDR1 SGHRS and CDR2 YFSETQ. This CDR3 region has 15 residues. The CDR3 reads CASSFGTGEGNTIYF. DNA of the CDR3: TGCGCCAGCAGCTTCGGGACAGGGGAAGGAAACACCATATATTTT.

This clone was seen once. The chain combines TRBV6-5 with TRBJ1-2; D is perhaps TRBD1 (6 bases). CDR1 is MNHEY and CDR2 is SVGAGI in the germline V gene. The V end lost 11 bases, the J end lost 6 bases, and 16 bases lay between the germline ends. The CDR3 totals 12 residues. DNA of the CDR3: TGTGCCCCCCCGGGACAAGCGAATGGCTACACCTTC. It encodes CAPPGQANGYTF.

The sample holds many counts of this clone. CDR3 protein: CASSGAGTSAFNEQFF. The CDR3 DNA is TGTGCCAGCAGCGGGGCCGGGACTAGCGCCTTCAATGAGCAGTTCTTC. The chain has TRBV9 and TRBJ2-1; 10 nucleotides line up with TRBD2. V lost 3 bases, J lost 6 bases, and 9 bases stayed unmatched. Germline assignment: CDR1 SGDLS and CDR2 YYNGEE. The CDR3 length is 16 residues.

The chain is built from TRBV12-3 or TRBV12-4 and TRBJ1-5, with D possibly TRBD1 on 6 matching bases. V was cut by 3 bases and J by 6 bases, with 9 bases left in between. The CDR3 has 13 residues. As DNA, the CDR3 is TGTGCCAGCAGTTTCGGACAGAGTCAGCCCCAGCATTTT. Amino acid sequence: CASSFGQSQPQHF.

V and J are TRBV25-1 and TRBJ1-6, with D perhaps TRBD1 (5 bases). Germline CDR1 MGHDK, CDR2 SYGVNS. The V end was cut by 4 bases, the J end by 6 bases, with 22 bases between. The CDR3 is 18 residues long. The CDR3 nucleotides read TGTGCCAGCAGTGGAAGGCCCGGCGGGGGGGTTTTTAATTCACCCCTCCACTTT. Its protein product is CASSGRPGGGVFNSPLHF.

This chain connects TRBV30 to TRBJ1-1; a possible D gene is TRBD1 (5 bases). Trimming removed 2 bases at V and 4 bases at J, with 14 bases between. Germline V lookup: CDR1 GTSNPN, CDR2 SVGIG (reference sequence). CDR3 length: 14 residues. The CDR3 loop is CAWSKGFGSTEAFF. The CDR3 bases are TGTGCCTGGAGTAAGGGGTTTGGGTCCACTGAAGCTTTCTTT.

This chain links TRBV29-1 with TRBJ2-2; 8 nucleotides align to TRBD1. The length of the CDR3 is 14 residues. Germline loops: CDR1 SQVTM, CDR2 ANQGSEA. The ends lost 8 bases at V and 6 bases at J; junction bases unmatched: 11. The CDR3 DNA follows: TGCAGCATCCCGGACAGGGCGGACGCCGGGGAGCTGTTTTTT. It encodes CSIPDRADAGELFF.

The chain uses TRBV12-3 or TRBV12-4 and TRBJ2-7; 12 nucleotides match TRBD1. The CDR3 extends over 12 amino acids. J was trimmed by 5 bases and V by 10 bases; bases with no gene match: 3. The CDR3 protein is CATGTGGHEQYF. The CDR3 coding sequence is TGTGCCACCGGGACAGGGGGCCACGAGCAGTACTTC.

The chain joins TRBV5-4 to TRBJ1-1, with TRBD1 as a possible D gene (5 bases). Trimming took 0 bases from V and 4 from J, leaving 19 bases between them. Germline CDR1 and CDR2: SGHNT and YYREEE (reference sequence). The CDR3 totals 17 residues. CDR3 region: CASSLGGPGGAVTEAFF. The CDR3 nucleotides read TGTGCCAGCAGCTTGGGGGGCCCGGGAGGGGCGGTCACTGAAGCTTTCTTT.

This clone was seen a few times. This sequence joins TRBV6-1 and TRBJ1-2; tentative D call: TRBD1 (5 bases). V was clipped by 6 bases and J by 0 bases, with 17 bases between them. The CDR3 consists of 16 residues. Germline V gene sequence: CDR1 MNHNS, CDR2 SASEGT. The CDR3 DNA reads TGTGCCAGCAGAGAACGACAGCTGGTAGCTAACTATGGCTACACCTTC. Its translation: CASRERQLVANYGYTF.

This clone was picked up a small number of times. The CDR3: CASRKGLAETQYF. DNA for the CDR3: TGTGCCAGTAGAAAAGGACTAGCGGAGACCCAGTACTTC. The chain recombines TRBV19 with TRBJ2-5, with 9 bases lining up with TRBD2. The CDR3 is made up of 13 amino acids. Germline V lookup: CDR1 LNHDA, CDR2 SQIVND (reference sequence). V gave up 6 bases and J gave up 5 bases; unmatched junction bases: 4.

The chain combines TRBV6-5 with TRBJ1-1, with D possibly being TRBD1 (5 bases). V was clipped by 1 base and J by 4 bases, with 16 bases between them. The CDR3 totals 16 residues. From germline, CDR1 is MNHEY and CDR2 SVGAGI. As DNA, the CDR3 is TGTGCCAGCAGTTACTTCATCAGGACAATCGGCACTGAAGCTTTCTTT. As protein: CASSYFIRTIGTEAFF.

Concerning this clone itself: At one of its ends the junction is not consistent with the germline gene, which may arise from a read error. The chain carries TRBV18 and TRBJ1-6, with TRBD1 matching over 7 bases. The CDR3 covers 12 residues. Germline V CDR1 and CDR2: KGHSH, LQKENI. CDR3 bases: TGTGCCAGCTCACCACAGGGACAGACCCTCCTTTTT. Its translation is CASSPQGQTLLF.